Here is one TCR beta chain with its context. Sequencing used immunoSEQ multiplex PCR; TCRdb keeps in-frame clones, though not all of them. The sample carries about 200,000 clones, 86% recorded once. This sample is drawn from a study of blood T cell repertoires in COVID-19. Across the study: The samples span acute and convalescent COVID-19 from the United States, Italy and Spain.

Participant-reported clinical history was the basis for cohort assignment. V was clipped by 1 base and J by 0 bases; unmatched bases: 3. CDR3 length equals 17 residues. Germline loops: CDR1 SGHDN, CDR2 FVKESK. The V call is TRBV14, the J call TRBJ2-6, with TRBD2 matching 7 bases. The sample was PBMCs or T cells enriched from blood (not recorded which). This clonotype originated in a woman aged 35 to 49 in a cohort exposed to, infected with or recovered from COVID-19 (not recorded which). The CDR3 loop is CASSQGPGGSGANVLTF. CDR3 sequence (DNA): TGTGCCAGCAGCCAAGGCCCGGGAGGCTCTGGGGCCAACGTCCTGACTTTC. Full variable domain (missing parts from reference TRBV14 and TRBJ2-6): EAGVTQFPSHSVIEKGQTVTLRCDPISGHDNLYWYRRVMGKEIKFLLHFVKESKQDESGMPNNRFLAERTGGTYSTLKVQPAELEDSGVYFCASSQGPGGSGANVLTFGAGSRLTVL.